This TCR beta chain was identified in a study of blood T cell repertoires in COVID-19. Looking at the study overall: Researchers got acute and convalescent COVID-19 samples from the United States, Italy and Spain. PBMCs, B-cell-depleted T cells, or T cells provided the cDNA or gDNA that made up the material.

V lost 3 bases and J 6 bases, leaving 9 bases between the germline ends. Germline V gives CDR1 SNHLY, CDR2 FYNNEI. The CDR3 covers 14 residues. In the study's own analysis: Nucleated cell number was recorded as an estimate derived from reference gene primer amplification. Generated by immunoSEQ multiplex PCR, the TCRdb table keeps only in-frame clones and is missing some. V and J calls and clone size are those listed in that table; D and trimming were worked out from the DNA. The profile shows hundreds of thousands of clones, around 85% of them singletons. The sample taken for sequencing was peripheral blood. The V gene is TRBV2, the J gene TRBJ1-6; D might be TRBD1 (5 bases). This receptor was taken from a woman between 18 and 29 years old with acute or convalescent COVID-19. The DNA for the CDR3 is TGTGCCAGCAGTGAGGGGCCGGGTAATTCACCCCTCCACTTT. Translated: CASSEGPGNSPLHF.